What follows are 7 T cell receptor beta chains derived from one specimen sequenced in a study of T cells in Graves' hyperthyroidism and ophthalmopathy. Authors of the study amplified TCR beta CDR3 regions from RNA transcripts. TCR CDR3 underwent first-round RT-PCR with the HTBI primer set. One entry per CDR3 protein results from TCRdb running MiXCR on the multiplex PCR reads. Of fewer than 450,000 distinct CDR3 sequences in the sample, roughly 15% were seen once. Sequences were obtained from blood. The receptors stem from a woman aged 30 to 39 with Graves' hyperthyroidism that later progressed to Graves' ophthalmopathy.

In this sample, this clonotype turned up many times. V and J are TRBV11-2 and TRBJ1-4; perhaps TRBD1 as D (5 bases). The CDR3 totals 14 residues. Germline values: CDR1 SGHAT, CDR2 FQNNGV. The germline V and J ends were trimmed by 5 bases and 5 bases, with 12 bases remaining between them. CDR3 sequence: CASSQGRSNEKLFF. The CDR3 bases are TGTGCCAGCAGCCAGGGCCGGTCCAATGAAAAACTGTTTTTT. The entire variable domain, with the rest obtained from reference TRBV11-2 and TRBJ1-4, is as follows: EAGVAQSPRYKIIEKRQSVAFWCNPISGHATLYWYQQILGQGPKLLIQFQNNGVVDDSQLPKDRFSAERLKGVDSTLKIQPAKLEDSAVYLCASSQGRSNEKLFFGSGTQLSVL.

This clonotype was observed many times. The chain carries TRBV27 and TRBJ2-1, with TRBD2 matching 9 bases. The CDR3 has 15 residues. In germline, CDR1 is MNHEY, CDR2 SMNVEV (reference sequence). V gave up 8 bases and J gave up 14 bases; unmatched junction bases: 19. In DNA, the CDR3 is TGTGCCAGCCGTCCTTTTGGGCGGGGGGGCCCTCTAGAGTTCTTC. Protein: CASRPFGRGGPLEFF.

This clonotype was picked up a small number of times. The J gene is TRBJ2-7, the V gene TRBV25-1; 9 bases fit TRBD1. The CDR3 is 16 amino acids. CDR1 is MGHDK and CDR2 is SYGVNS in the germline V gene. V lost 4 bases and J lost 1; bases outside the gene matches: 8. In DNA, the CDR3 is TGTGCCAGCAGTGCCCAAGGGACAGGGAAATCCTACGAGCAGTACTTC. Translating it yields CASSAQGTGKSYEQYF.

V usage is TRBV5-1 and J usage is TRBJ2-7; 8 bases fit TRBD1. After removal of 7 bases from V and 2 bases from J, the junction contained 8 bases not matched to a gene. This CDR3 spans 14 amino acids. Germline CDR1 reads SGHRS; CDR2 reads YFSETQ. DNA of the CDR3: TGCGCCAGCGACGCCGGACAGGGTACCTACGAGCAGTACTTC. Protein sequence: CASDAGQGTYEQYF.

The sample holds many counts of this clonotype. The chain is built from TRBV3-1 and TRBJ2-1, with 8 bases that match TRBD2. The germline CDR1 and CDR2 sequences are LGHDT and YNNKEL (reference sequence). The CDR3 covers 16 residues. V lost 1 base to trimming and J lost 5 bases; unmatched junction nucleotides: 7. The CDR3 region is CASSQVVWTSHNEQFF. DNA of the CDR3: TGTGCCAGCAGCCAAGTTGTGTGGACTAGCCACAATGAGCAGTTCTTC.

This clonotype was observed many times. The chain couples TRBV27 to TRBJ2-1; a possible D gene is TRBD1 (5 bases). The V gene's germline CDR1 is MNHEY and CDR2 SMNVEV (reference sequence). The CDR3 has 16 residues. Trimming left V 6 bases short and J 0 bases short, with 15 bases between. DNA of the CDR3: TGTGCCAGCAGACCAATACAGGTCAGCTCCTACAATGAGCAGTTCTTC. Translated: CASRPIQVSSYNEQFF.

This clonotype was seen ten or more times. The rearrangement uses TRBV18 and TRBJ2-1; D not resolved. CDR1 KGHSH and CDR2 LQKENI come from the germline V gene. The CDR3 consists of 14 residues. V lost 5 bases to trimming and J lost 5 bases, with 13 bases between them. CDR3: CASSGLSGNNEQFF. The CDR3, as DNA: TGTGCCAGCTCAGGGCTATCCGGTAACAATGAGCAGTTCTTC.